The 7 T cell receptor beta chains below were found in one sample sequenced in a study of cytomegalovirus exposure and HLA in healthy donors. The PCR employed 60 Vbeta primers together with 13 Jbeta primers. Method: immunoSEQ multiplex PCR; TCRdb's copy keeps in-frame clones and lacks some. The table shows fewer than 150,000 clones, with 75% to 90% occurring only once. Sequencing was performed on PBMCs. These TCRs come from a female donor in good health and CMV-seronegative.

The rearrangement uses TRBV14 and TRBJ2-1, with D possibly TRBD2 on 5 matching bases. The germline V and J ends were trimmed by 5 bases and 9 bases, with 14 bases remaining between them. From germline, CDR1 is SGHDN and CDR2 FVKESK. The CDR3 loop spans 13 amino acids. CDR3 sequence: CASSTYGRGEQFF. The CDR3 DNA is TGTGCCAGCAGCACGTATGGGAGAGGTGAGCAGTTCTTC.

This rearrangement joins TRBV18 to TRBJ2-5, with D possibly matching TRBD1 (6 bases). The CDR3 has 15 residues. V lost 6 bases and J lost 1, with 15 bases in between. The germline CDR1 and CDR2 sequences are KGHSH and LQKENI. The CDR3 DNA is TGTGCCAGCTCCTCCCCTATGGGGGCCCAAGAGACCCAGTACTTC. This encodes CASSSPMGAQETQYF. The entire variable domain, with the rest obtained from reference TRBV18 and TRBJ2-5, is as follows: NAGVMQNPRHLVRRRGQEARLRCSPMKGHSHVYWYRQLPEEGLKFMVYLQKENIIDESGMPKERFSAEFPKEGPSILRIQQVVRGDSAAYFCASSSPMGAQETQYFGPGTRLLVL.

The gene calls are TRBV29-1 and TRBJ2-7; 8 bases fit TRBD1. The V segment lost 6 bases and the J segment 1 base; nucleotides outside the gene matches: 5. CDR1 SQVTM and CDR2 ANQGSEA come from the germline V gene. The CDR3 is 13 amino acids. The CDR3 DNA reads TGCAGCGTAGGACAGGGAGTTTCCTACGAGCAGTACTTC. Translated, it gives CSVGQGVSYEQYF.

CDR3 protein: CASSLEPQGQETQYF. The CDR3 nucleotides read TGCGCCAGCAGCTTGGAACCCCAGGGGCAAGAGACCCAGTACTTC. The chain is built from TRBV5-1 and TRBJ2-5, with TRBD1 as a possible D gene (6 bases). Trimming cost V 0 bases and J 2 bases, with 11 bases left between them. From germline, CDR1 is SGHRS and CDR2 YFSETQ. The CDR3 totals 15 residues.

J is TRBJ2-1 and V is TRBV27, with 9 bases that match TRBD2. Germline V gene lookup returns CDR1 MNHEY and CDR2 SMNVEV (reference sequence). This CDR3 spans 16 amino acids. V trimming: 4 bases; J trimming: 6 bases; junction bases outside the gene matches: 10. Here the CDR3 reads CASSSSQSGRFNEQFF. Here the CDR3 DNA reads TGTGCCAGCAGTTCCTCTCAAAGCGGGAGGTTCAATGAGCAGTTCTTC.

CDR3 residues: CASSLDSSNQPQHF. DNA of the CDR3: TGTGCCAGCAGTTTGGACAGTAGCAATCAGCCCCAGCATTTT. This chain joins TRBV28 and TRBJ1-5; D possibly corresponds to TRBD1 (6 bases). The CDR3 has 14 amino acids. The V gene's germline CDR1 is MDHEN and CDR2 SYDVKM. The V end was cut by 3 bases, the J end by 0 bases, with 6 bases between.

The chain carries TRBV28 and TRBJ2-7; D not resolved. Trimming pared 6 bases from V and 3 bases from J, leaving 9 bases between. The CDR3 consists of 12 residues. CDR1 and CDR2 (germline): MDHEN, SYDVKM. The CDR3 region has the DNA TGTGCCAGCAGCCGAGTAGTCTACGAGCAGTACTTC. Protein: CASSRVVYEQYF.